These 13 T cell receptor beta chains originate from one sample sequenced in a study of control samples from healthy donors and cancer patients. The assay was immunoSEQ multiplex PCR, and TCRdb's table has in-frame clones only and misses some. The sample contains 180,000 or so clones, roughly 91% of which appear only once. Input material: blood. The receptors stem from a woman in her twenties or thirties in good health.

CDR3 DNA: TGTGCCAGCAGCAAAGCCGGGGGGGCCGCAGATACGCAGTATTTT. It yields the protein CASSKAGGAADTQYF. This chain joins TRBV21-1 and TRBJ2-3; TRBD2, the table's D call, lacks a check against the DNA. TRBV21-1 is marked as a pseudogene. The CDR3 totals 15 residues.

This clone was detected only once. Here the CDR3 DNA reads TGCGCCAGCAGCTTGCAGAGTAACTATGGCTACACCTTC. Amino acids: CASSLQSNYGYTF. The genes are TRBV5-1 and TRBJ1-2, with D uncertain. This CDR3 contains 13 residues. Germline lookup yields CDR1 SGHRS and CDR2 YFSETQ. Trimming removed 1 base from V and 1 base from J, with 5 bases in between. Complete variable domain (other parts from reference TRBV5-1 and TRBJ1-2): KAGVTQTPRYLIKTRGQQVTLSCSPISGHRSVSWYQQTPGQGLQFLFEYFSETQRNKGNFPGRFSGRQFSNSRSEMNVSTLELGDSALYLCASSLQSNYGYTFGSGTRLTVV.

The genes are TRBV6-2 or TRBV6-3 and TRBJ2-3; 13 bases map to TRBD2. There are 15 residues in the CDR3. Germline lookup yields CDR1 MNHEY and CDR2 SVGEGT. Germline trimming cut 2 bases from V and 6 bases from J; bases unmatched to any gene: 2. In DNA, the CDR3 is TGTGCCAGCAGTTACGCGACTAGCGGGAGGGATACGCAGTATTTT. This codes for CASSYATSGRDTQYF.

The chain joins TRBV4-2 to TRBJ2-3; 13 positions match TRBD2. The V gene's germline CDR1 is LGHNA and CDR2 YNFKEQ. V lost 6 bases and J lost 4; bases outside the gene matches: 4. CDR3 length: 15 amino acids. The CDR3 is CASRPTSGGPDTQYF. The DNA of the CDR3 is TGTGCCAGCAGACCGACTAGCGGGGGGCCAGATACGCAGTATTTT.

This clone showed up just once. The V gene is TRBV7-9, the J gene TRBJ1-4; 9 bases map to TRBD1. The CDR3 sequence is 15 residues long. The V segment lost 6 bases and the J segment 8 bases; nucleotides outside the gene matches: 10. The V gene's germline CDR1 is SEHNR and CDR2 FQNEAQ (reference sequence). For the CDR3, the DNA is TGTGCCAGCAGATCTTGGACAGGGGATCGAGAAAAACTGTTTTTT. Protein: CASRSWTGDREKLFF.

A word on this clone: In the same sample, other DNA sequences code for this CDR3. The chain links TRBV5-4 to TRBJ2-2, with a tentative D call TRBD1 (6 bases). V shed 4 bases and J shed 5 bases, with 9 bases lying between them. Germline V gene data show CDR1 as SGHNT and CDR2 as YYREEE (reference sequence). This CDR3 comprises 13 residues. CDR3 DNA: TGTGCCAGCAGCCTCGACAGGACCGGGGAGCTGTTTTTT. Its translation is CASSLDRTGELFF.

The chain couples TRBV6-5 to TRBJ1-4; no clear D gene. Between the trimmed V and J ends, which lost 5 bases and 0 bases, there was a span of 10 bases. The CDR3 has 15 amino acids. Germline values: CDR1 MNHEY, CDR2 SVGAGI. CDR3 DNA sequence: TGTGCCAGCAGTCCCCGACTGGCAACTAATGAAAAACTGTTTTTT. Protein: CASSPRLATNEKLFF.

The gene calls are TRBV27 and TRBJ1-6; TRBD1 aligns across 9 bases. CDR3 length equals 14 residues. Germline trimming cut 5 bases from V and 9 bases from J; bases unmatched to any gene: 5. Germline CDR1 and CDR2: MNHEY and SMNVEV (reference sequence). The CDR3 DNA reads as TGTGCCAGCAGTCCGGGACAGGGCGGTTCACCCCTCCACTTT. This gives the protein CASSPGQGGSPLHF.

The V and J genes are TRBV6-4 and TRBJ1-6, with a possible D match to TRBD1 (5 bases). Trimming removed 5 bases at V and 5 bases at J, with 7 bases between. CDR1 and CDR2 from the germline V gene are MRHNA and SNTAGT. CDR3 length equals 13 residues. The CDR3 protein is CASSQGDNSPLHF. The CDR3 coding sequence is TGTGCCAGCAGTCAGGGTGATAATTCACCCCTCCACTTT.

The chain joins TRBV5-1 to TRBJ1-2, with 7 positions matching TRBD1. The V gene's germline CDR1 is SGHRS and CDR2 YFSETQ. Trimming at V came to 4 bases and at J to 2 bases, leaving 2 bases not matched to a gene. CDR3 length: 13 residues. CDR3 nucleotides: TGCGCCAGCAGCGGGGGACAGAACTATGGCTACACCTTC. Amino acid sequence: CASSGGQNYGYTF.

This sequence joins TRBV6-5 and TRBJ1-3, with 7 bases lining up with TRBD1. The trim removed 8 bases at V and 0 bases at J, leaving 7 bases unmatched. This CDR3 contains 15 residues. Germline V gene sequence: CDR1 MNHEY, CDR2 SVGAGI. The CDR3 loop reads CASQGQLSSGNTIYF. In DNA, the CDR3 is TGTGCCAGCCAGGGACAGCTGAGCTCTGGAAACACCATATATTTT.

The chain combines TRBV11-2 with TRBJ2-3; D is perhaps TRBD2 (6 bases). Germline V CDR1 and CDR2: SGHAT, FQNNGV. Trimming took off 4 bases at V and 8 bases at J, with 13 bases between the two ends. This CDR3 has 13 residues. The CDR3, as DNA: TGTGCCAGCAGCTCCCCGTTCGGGGGTACGCAGTATTTT. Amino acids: CASSSPFGGTQYF.

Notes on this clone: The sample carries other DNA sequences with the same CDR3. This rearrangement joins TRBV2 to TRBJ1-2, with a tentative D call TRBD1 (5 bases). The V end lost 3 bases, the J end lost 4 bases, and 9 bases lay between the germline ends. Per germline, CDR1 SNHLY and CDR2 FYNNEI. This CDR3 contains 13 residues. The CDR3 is CASSDRVGYGYTF. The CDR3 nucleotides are TGTGCCAGCAGTGACAGGGTGGGCTATGGCTACACCTTC.